The following is a TCR beta chain sequence with its context. These data belong to a study of blood T cell repertoires in COVID-19. The junction had 10 bases not matched to a gene; V was cut back by 5 bases and J by 7 bases. Germline loops: CDR1 MDHEN, CDR2 SYDVKM. The CDR3 is made up of 15 amino acids. Original data processing: Counts of nucleated cells, estimated from reference gene primer amplification, were obtained. The protocol was immunoSEQ multiplex PCR, while the TCRdb copy is restricted to in-frame clones and leaves out a portion. Clone size and the V and J calls come from that table; the DNA yielded D and trimming. The sample has 180,000 or so clones, more than 85% seen once.

The sequenced sample consisted of peripheral blood. The TCR originated in a woman aged 25 to 39 with active or convalescent COVID-19. The V call is TRBV28, the J call TRBJ1-1, with 10 bases matching TRBD1. CDR3 nucleotides: TGTGCCAGCAGTCCACAGACAGGGGGCGCGGGTGAAGCTTTCTTT. Protein sequence: CASSPQTGGAGEAFF.